This TCR beta chain was retrieved from a study of CD8+CD57+ T cells in acquired aplastic anemia. Study at large: Sorted CD4+ and CD8+ cells yielded around 3.2 ug of DNA on average. Findings and caveats of the study: Roughly 27 sequences, all CD8+ CDR3, were shared between patients and controls.

About this clonotype itself: Its specificity is unknown. Compared with germline, one end of the junction differs, possibly owing to a read error.

CDR3 and TCR beta VDJ profiling relied on a genomic DNA template. TCRdb reprocessed the reads via MiXCR and lists one record per CDR3 protein. The profile shows roughly 250,000 distinct CDR3 sequences, roughly 80% of them singletons. Patients chosen for sequencing had CD8+CD57+ cells that had expanded, as shown by flow cytometry. Germline V gives CDR1 SGHDT, CDR2 YYEEEE. CDR3 size: 13 residues. The sequenced material came from sorted CD4+, CD8+, or CD8+CD57+ T cells (not recorded which) from PBMCs. This TCR was sampled from a human donor with aplastic anemia. This chain links TRBV5-6 with TRBJ2-3; possibly TRBD1 for D (6 bases). CDR3 protein: CASSLRDTGTQYF. DNA for the CDR3: TGTGCCAGCAGCCTCCGGGACACAGGTACGCAGTATTTT.